The clone carrying this TCR beta chain was counted ten times or more. This record comes from a study of early T cells in non-severe SARS-CoV-2 infection. On the study more broadly: From unsorted whole blood, bulk RNA was sequenced, and the chains remained unpaired.

In the library, individual cDNA molecules carried attached unique molecular identifiers. TCRdb called the 5' RACE reads again in MiXCR, with one record for every CDR3 protein. There are tens of thousands of distinct CDR3 sequences in the sample; over 10% occur only once, and about 1.3% lies in the top ten. The CDR3 has 17 residues. V lost 5 bases, J lost 4 bases, and 11 bases stayed unmatched. The V gene's germline CDR1 is MNHEY and CDR2 SMNVEV (reference sequence). V gene TRBV27 combines with J gene TRBJ1-6; TRBD1 agrees at 7 bases. This sequence was found in an adult who was a healthcare worker with PCR-confirmed SARS-CoV-2 infection or an uninfected control (not recorded which). The sample was whole blood, taken at baseline. The CDR3 spells CASSPGPRQGYNSPLHF. CDR3 coding DNA: TGTGCCAGCAGTCCAGGGCCTCGACAGGGTTATAATTCACCCCTCCACTTT.